The 24 T cell receptor beta chains in this list originate from one sample, sequenced in a study of T cell responses to AZD1222 COVID-19 vaccine (dated by TCRdb to 2020 to 2023). The sample's time point, from its label and the paper: baseline before first vaccination. The library was made by the immunoSEQ multiplex PCR assay. The source is immuneACCESS, and TCRdb retained only in-frame sequences with V and J called. Part of the clones is not carried over; for the studies checked, unresolved V genes explain less than half of this, and the remainder is unexplained. The sample table records 130,000 or so clones; 85% to 95% of these occur just once. The top ten clones comprise approximately 1.6% of the sample. Here the sequenced sample was peripheral blood, taken on day 0 of AZD1222 vaccination. The receptors shown here come from an adult in good health.

This clone was detected once. Relative to the germline gene, one junction end is altered; a read error may explain this. The rearrangement uses TRBV7-7 and TRBJ2-3; 8 bases align to TRBD2. The length of the CDR3 is 15 residues. In germline, CDR1 is SSHAT, CDR2 FNYEAQ (reference sequence). The chain's CDR3 is CASSLASGRIDTQYF. The CDR3 nucleotides read TGTGCTAGCAGCTTAGCCAGCGGGAGAATAGATACGCAGTATTTT.

The chain combines TRBV15 with TRBJ1-6; no firm D call. CDR1 LNHNV and CDR2 YYDKDF come from the germline V gene (reference sequence). The CDR3 runs to 12 residues. V dropped 9 bases and J dropped 6 bases, with 9 bases sitting between them. The CDR3 DNA is TGTGCCACGGCGGGAAGTAATTCACCCCTCCACTTT. Protein: CATAGSNSPLHF.

The rearrangement uses TRBV5-4 and TRBJ2-7, with 12 positions matching TRBD2. This CDR3 is built from 15 residues. V was pared by 4 bases and J by 2 bases, with 4 bases of the junction left unmatched. Germline CDR1 is SGHNT and CDR2 is YYREEE (reference sequence). CDR3 nucleotide sequence: TGTGCCAGCAGCGCAAGACTAGCGGGGGCCTACGAGCAGTACTTC. It specifies CASSARLAGAYEQYF.

This chain links TRBV5-8 with TRBJ2-3; TRBD2 agrees at 11 bases. This CDR3 is built from 16 residues. V dropped 3 bases and J dropped 1; count of bases not matched to a gene: 4. Germline lookup yields CDR1 SGHTS and CDR2 YDEGEE. Here the CDR3 DNA reads TGTGCCAGCAGCTGGACTAGCGGGCTTCGCACAGATACGCAGTATTTT. This sequence encodes CASSWTSGLRTDTQYF.

The chain employs TRBV5-4 and TRBJ1-4, with 8 bases lining up with TRBD1. With 4 bases clipped from V and 7 bases from J, the junction kept 6 bases outside the gene matches. The V gene's germline CDR1 is SGHNT and CDR2 YYREEE (reference sequence). The CDR3 runs 14 residues. CDR3 protein: CASSDDRGGEKLFF. Written as DNA, the CDR3 is TGTGCCAGCAGCGATGACAGGGGAGGTGAAAAACTGTTTTTT.

The chain carries TRBV15 and TRBJ1-4; 8 bases are shared with TRBD1. The CDR3 is made up of 14 amino acids. In germline, CDR1 is LNHNV, CDR2 YYDKDF (reference sequence). V lost 6 bases to trimming and J lost 8 bases; unmatched junction nucleotides: 8. CDR3 protein: CATRAGTGGEKLFF. The CDR3 DNA follows: TGTGCCACCAGGGCCGGGACAGGAGGGGAAAAACTGTTTTTT.

The V and J genes are TRBV7-2 and TRBJ2-1; 10 bases line up with TRBD2. The J segment lost 4 bases and the V segment lost 5 bases, leaving 11 bases of the junction unmatched. The CDR3 contains 17 residues. The V gene's germline CDR1 is SGHTA and CDR2 FQGNSA. CDR3: CASSLYTLAGEYNEQFF. The DNA for the CDR3 is TGTGCCAGCAGCCTTTACACCCTAGCGGGGGAGTACAATGAGCAGTTCTTC.

The gene calls are TRBV27 and TRBJ2-7; D remains unclear. This CDR3 comprises 15 residues. Germline assignment: CDR1 MNHEY and CDR2 SMNVEV (reference sequence). Trimming left V 2 bases short and J 3 bases short, with 14 bases between. The CDR3: CASSLSGDFGYEQYF. The CDR3, as DNA: TGTGCCAGCAGTTTAAGTGGCGATTTTGGCTACGAGCAGTACTTC.

Only a few counts were recorded for this clone. The V gene is TRBV6-2 or TRBV6-3, the J gene TRBJ1-1; no reliable D call. Between the trimmed V and J ends, which lost 8 bases and 0 bases, there was a span of 10 bases. The CDR3 covers 13 residues. Germline CDR1 is MNHEY and CDR2 is SVGEGT. The CDR3 here is CASGRSMNTEAFF. DNA for the CDR3: TGTGCCAGCGGCCGGTCCATGAACACTGAAGCTTTCTTT.

This sequence joins TRBV5-4 and TRBJ2-3; no reliable D call. Germline loops: CDR1 SGHNT, CDR2 YYREEE (reference sequence). The CDR3 loop spans 15 amino acids. The V and J ends lost 5 bases and 0 bases respectively, with 13 bases between them. The CDR3 here is CASREQQPSTDTQYF. The CDR3 DNA follows: TGTGCCAGCAGAGAACAACAGCCTAGCACAGATACGCAGTATTTT.

CDR3 in DNA: TGTGCCAGCAGTGGCCCTGGCAGTTCACCCCTCCACTTT. It translates to CASSGPGSSPLHF. The J gene is TRBJ1-6, the V gene TRBV25-1; D unresolved. The CDR3 totals 13 residues. V dropped 4 bases and J dropped 9 bases, with 10 bases sitting between them. Germline lookup yields CDR1 MGHDK and CDR2 SYGVNS.

The chain joins TRBV27 to TRBJ2-1; D is possibly TRBD1 (6 bases). The CDR3 has 17 amino acids. The germline gives CDR1 MNHEY, CDR2 SMNVEV (reference sequence). V shed 8 bases and J shed 0 bases, with 20 bases lying between them. CDR3 coding DNA: TGTGCCAGCCATACGATCGGACAGCCAAGCTCCTACAATGAGCAGTTCTTC. Amino acids: CASHTIGQPSSYNEQFF.

CDR3 residues: CASSVREGRSPLHF. The CDR3 coding sequence is TGTGCCAGCAGCGTAAGGGAGGGAAGGTCACCCCTCCACTTT. The chain links TRBV9 to TRBJ1-6; the D is unclear. The CDR3 contains 14 residues. CDR1 and CDR2 from the germline V gene are SGDLS and YYNGEE. V lost 1 base and J 10 bases, leaving 12 bases between the germline ends. The full variable domain, completed using reference TRBV9 and TRBJ1-6, is DSGVTQTPKHLITATGQRVTLRCSPRSGDLSVYWYQQSLDQGLQFLIQYYNGEERAKGNILERFSAQQFPDLHSELNLSSLELGDSALYFCASSVREGRSPLHFGNGTRLTVT.

The rearrangement joins TRBV19 to TRBJ1-1, with D perhaps TRBD1 (5 bases). The CDR3 sequence is 16 residues long. Germline CDR1 LNHDA, CDR2 SQIVND (reference sequence). V was pared by 6 bases and J by 1 base, with 18 bases between. CDR3 protein: CASSPRQMTRNTEAFF. The CDR3 nucleotides are TGTGCCAGTAGCCCGAGACAGATGACTAGGAACACTGAAGCTTTCTTT.

The chain carries TRBV10-3 and TRBJ1-1, with D perhaps TRBD1 (5 bases). The CDR3 has 18 amino acids. Germline V lookup: CDR1 ENHRY, CDR2 SYGVKD. Trimming left V 4 bases short and J 0 bases short, with 21 bases between. In DNA form, the CDR3 reads TGTGCCATCAGTGCGTGGGGGGGGAGGATGGTATTGAACACTGAAGCTTTCTTT. As protein: CAISAWGGRMVLNTEAFF.

V gene TRBV19 combines with J gene TRBJ1-3, with unresolved D. The germline V and J ends were trimmed by 1 base and 0 bases, with 10 bases remaining between them. CDR1 is LNHDA and CDR2 is SQIVND in the germline V gene (reference sequence). This CDR3 has 16 amino acids. CDR3 in amino acids: CASSIGSLLSGNTIYF. Written as DNA, the CDR3 is TGTGCCAGTAGTATAGGTTCCCTGCTCTCTGGAAACACCATATATTTT.

This chain links TRBV5-4 with TRBJ2-5; 10 nucleotides line up with TRBD2. Trimming took 0 bases from V and 4 from J; bases not matched to a gene: 3. The CDR3 runs 15 residues. Per germline, CDR1 SGHNT and CDR2 YYREEE (reference sequence). The CDR3 spells CASSLEASGGETQYF. Here the CDR3 DNA reads TGTGCCAGCAGCTTGGAGGCTAGCGGGGGAGAGACCCAGTACTTC. Based on the CDR3 plus reference TRBV5-4 and TRBJ2-5, the full variable domain is ETGVTQSPTHLIKTRGQQVTLRCSSQSGHNTVSWYQQALGQGPQFIFQYYREEENGRGNFPPRFSGLQFPNYSSELNVNALELDDSALYLCASSLEASGGETQYFGPGTRLLVL.

V and J are TRBV7-2 and TRBJ2-3; D gene unclear. V lost 4 bases to trimming and J lost 7 bases, with 18 bases between them. Looked up from germline, CDR1 is SGHTA and CDR2 is FQGNSA. The CDR3 sequence is 15 residues long. The chain's CDR3 is CASSSPGPNRYTQYF. The CDR3 coding sequence is TGTGCCAGCAGCTCACCCGGACCTAATCGGTATACGCAGTATTTT.

DNA for the CDR3: TGTGCCAGCAGTTATAGGGGGCTCAACTATGGCTACACCTTC. This translates into CASSYRGLNYGYTF. The rearrangement links TRBV6-2 or TRBV6-3 to TRBJ1-2, with TRBD1 identical over 7 bases. This CDR3 comprises 14 residues. CDR1 and CDR2 (germline): MNHEY, SVGEGT. V shed 3 bases, J shed 2 bases, and the junction held 3 bases outside the gene matches.

The gene calls are TRBV30 and TRBJ1-2, with D possibly TRBD1 on 5 matching bases. The CDR3 totals 12 residues. Germline V gene lookup returns CDR1 GTSNPN and CDR2 SVGIG (reference sequence). The V and J ends lost 0 bases and 8 bases respectively, with 10 bases between them. CDR3 in DNA: TGTGCCTGGAGTGTAGCGGGGCACGGCTACACCTTC. Translation: CAWSVAGHGYTF.

The rearrangement joins TRBV19 to TRBJ2-3; 7 positions agree with TRBD2. Germline assignment: CDR1 LNHDA and CDR2 SQIVND (reference sequence). The J segment lost 2 bases and the V segment lost 3 bases, leaving 5 bases of the junction unmatched. The CDR3 covers 15 residues. CDR3 sequence reads: CASSIAAGVTDTQYF. CDR3 DNA: TGTGCCAGTAGTATTGCCGCGGGGGTCACAGATACGCAGTATTTT. Variable domain in full (rest from reference TRBV19 and TRBJ2-3): DGGITQSPKYLFRKEGQNVTLSCEQNLNHDAMYWYRQDPGQGLRLIYYSQIVNDFQKGDIAEGYSVSREKKESFPLTVTSAQKNPTAFYLCASSIAAGVTDTQYFGPGTRLTVL.

V gene TRBV14 combines with J gene TRBJ2-2, with 9 bases that match TRBD1. The CDR3 spans 19 residues. CDR1 SGHDN and CDR2 FVKESK come from the germline V gene. Losses at the gene ends were 4 bases for V and 7 bases for J; bases not matched to a gene: 19. The CDR3 DNA sequence: TGTGCCAGCAGCCGAAGTTTCCCCGGGACAGGGAGGTTGGACGGGGAGCTGTTTTTT. Translating it yields CASSRSFPGTGRLDGELFF.

The rearrangement joins TRBV7-9 to TRBJ2-7, with D possibly being TRBD2 (5 bases). Germline CDR1 SEHNR, CDR2 FQNEAQ (reference sequence). The CDR3 consists of 17 residues. Trimming removed 3 bases at V and 6 bases at J, with 24 bases between. The CDR3 spells CASSFKGTVGEFFEQYF. CDR3 coding DNA: TGTGCCAGCAGCTTCAAGGGTACGGTGGGAGAGTTCTTCGAGCAGTACTTC.

The genes are TRBV4-2 and TRBJ2-5; D may be TRBD2 (6 bases). This CDR3 is 17 amino acids long. Trimming pared 0 bases from V and 4 bases from J, leaving 18 bases between. Germline CDR1 LGHNA, CDR2 YNFKEQ. The CDR3 coding sequence is TGTGCCAGCAGCCAAGACCCTCGCGGGAACCGTGGAGAGACCCAGTACTTC. Translation gives CASSQDPRGNRGETQYF.